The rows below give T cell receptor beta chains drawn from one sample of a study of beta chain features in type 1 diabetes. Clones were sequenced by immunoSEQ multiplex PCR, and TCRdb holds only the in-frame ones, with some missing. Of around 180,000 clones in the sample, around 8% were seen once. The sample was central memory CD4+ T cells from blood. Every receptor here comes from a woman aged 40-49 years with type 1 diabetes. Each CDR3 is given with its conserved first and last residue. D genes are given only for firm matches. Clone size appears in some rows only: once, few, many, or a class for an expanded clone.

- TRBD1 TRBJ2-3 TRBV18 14 TGTGCCAGCTCGCTCACAGGGGTCACAGATACGCAGTATTTT CASSLTGVTDTQYF
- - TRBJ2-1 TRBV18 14 TGTGCCAGCTCACCTAGTTCAGGCTACAATGAGCAGTTCTTC CASSPSSGYNEQFF
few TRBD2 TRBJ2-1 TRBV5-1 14 TGCGCCAGCAGCTTCGGTAGCGGGCCCTCCAAGCAGTTCTTC CASSFGSGPSKQFF
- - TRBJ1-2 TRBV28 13 TGTGCCAGCAGATCCGGGACAACCGATGGCTACACCTTC CASRSGTTDGYTF
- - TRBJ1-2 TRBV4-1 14 TGCGCCACCACAGCTCAGACGGGGGATCATGGCTACACCTTC CATTAQTGDHGYTF
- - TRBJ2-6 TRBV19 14 TGTGCCAGTAGAGTGGACAGCCGGCAAGGCGTCCTGACTTTC CASRVDSRQGVLTF
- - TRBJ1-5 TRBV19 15 TGTGCCAGTAGTAAAGAGGTGAGGGGCAATCAGCCCCAGCATTTT CASSKEVRGNQPQHF
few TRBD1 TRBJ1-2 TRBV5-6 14 TGTGCCAGCAGCTTAAGGGGGCGAGGAGGTGGCTACACCTTC CASSLRGRGGGYTF
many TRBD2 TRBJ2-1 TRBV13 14 TGTGCCAGCAGCTATGGGCTAGCGGGAGGTGAGCAGTTCTTC CASSYGLAGGEQFF
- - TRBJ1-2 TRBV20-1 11 TGCAGTATCGGGAGTAACTATGGCTACACCTTC CSIGSNYGYTF
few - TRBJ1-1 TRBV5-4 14 TGTGCCAGCAGCCCGGGACTTCAGAACACTGAAGCTTTCTTT CASSPGLQNTEAFF
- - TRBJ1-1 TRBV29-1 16 TGCAGCGTTAGTCCCAAACCCAGGACTCTAGACACTGAAGCTTTCTTT CSVSPKPRTLDTEAFF
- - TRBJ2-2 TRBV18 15 TGTGCCAGCTCACCGACAGCAGCGAACACCGGGGAGCTGTTTTTT CASSPTAANTGELFF
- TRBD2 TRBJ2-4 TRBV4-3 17 TGCGCCAGCAGCCAAGGGGAGTCGGGGAGGGTTTTGGACATTCAGTACTTC CASSQGESGRVLDIQYF
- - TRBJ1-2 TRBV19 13 TGTGCCAGTAGTGCCTCCCCAGGAAGTGGCTACACCTTC CASSASPGSGYTF
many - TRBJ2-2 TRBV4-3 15 TGCGCCAGCAGCCAAGATTTTGTATCCACTGGGGAGCTGTTTTTT CASSQDFVSTGELFF
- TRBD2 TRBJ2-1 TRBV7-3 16 TGTGCCAGCAGCTTGGGGAGTAGCGGGAGGGTGAATGAGCAGTTCTTC CASSLGSSGRVNEQFF
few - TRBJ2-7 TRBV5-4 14 TGTGCCAGCAGCCCCGGTTATGTGCTCTACGAGCAGTACTTC CASSPGYVLYEQYF
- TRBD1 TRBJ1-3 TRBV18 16 TGTGCCAGCTCAAATTCGGGACAGGGGTCTGGAAACACCATATATTTT CASSNSGQGSGNTIYF
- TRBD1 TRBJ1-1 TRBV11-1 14 TGTGCCAGCAGCTCGGACAGGGACAACACTGAAGCTTTCTTT CASSSDRDNTEAFF
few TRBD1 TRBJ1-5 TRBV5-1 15 TGCGCCAGCAGCTTGGGAGACAGGGGGAATCAGCCCCAGCATTTT CASSLGDRGNQPQHF
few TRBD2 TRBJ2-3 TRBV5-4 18 TGTGCCAGCAGCCTAAGGTGGGCGGGGGGCCGAAGCACAGATACGCAGTATTTT CASSLRWAGGRSTDTQYF
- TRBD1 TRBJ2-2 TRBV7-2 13 TGTGCGGCCAGGGGGAAGGACACCGGGGAGCTGTTTTTT CAARGKDTGELFF
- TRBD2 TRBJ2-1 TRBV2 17 TGTGCCAGCCGGACGGTGGTAGGGGTAGCGGGAGGTAATGAGCAGTTCTTC CASRTVVGVAGGNEQFF
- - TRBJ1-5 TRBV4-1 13 TGCGCCAGCAGCCGCGATAGCAATCAGCCCCAGCATTTT CASSRDSNQPQHF
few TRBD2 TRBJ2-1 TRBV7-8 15 TGTGCCAGCAGTCTAGCGGGAGGGACCTACAATGAGCAGTTCTTC CASSLAGGTYNEQFF
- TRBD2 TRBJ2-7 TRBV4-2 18 TGTGCCAGCAGCCAAGATTTCGCTAGCGGGGGCCCAACCTACGAGCAGTACTTC CASSQDFASGGPTYEQYF
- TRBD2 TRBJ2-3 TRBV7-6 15 TGTGCCAGCAGCTTAGCCCGACTAGCGGGGGCAGCGCAGTATTTT CASSLARLAGAAQYF
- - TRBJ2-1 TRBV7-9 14 TGTGCCAGCAGCTCGGTCGAGGGGGAAATGGAGCAGTTCTTC CASSSVEGEMEQFF
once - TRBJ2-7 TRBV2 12 TGTGCCAGCAGAGACAGTACCTACGAGCAGTACTTC CASRDSTYEQYF
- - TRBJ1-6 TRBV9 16 TGTGCCAGCAGCTCCCCGACGGGCCCAGGAGGTTCACCCCTCCACTTT CASSSPTGPGGSPLHF
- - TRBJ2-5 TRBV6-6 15 TGTGCCAGCAGTAGAGCTCCATCGGTGCGAGAGACCCAGTACTTC CASSRAPSVRETQYF
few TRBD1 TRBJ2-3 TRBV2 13 TGTGCCAGCGGACAGGGTGGGACAGATACGCAGTATTTT CASGQGGTDTQYF
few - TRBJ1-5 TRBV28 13 TGTGCCAGCAGTTTTCGACCGGGGCAGCCCCAGCATTTT CASSFRPGQPQHF
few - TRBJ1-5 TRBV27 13 TGTGCCAGCGGCCCGACCGGGGATCAGCCCCAGCATTTT CASGPTGDQPQHF
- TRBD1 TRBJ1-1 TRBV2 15 TGTGCCAGCACTGGACAGGGGGCACGGAACACTGAAGCTTTCTTT CASTGQGARNTEAFF
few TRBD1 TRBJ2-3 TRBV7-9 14 TGTGCCAGCAGCTTATGGACAGGGATCGATACGCAGTATTTT CASSLWTGIDTQYF
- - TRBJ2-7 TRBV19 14 TGTGCTAAGGACAGCCACCGAGGGTCCTACGAGCAGTACTTC CAKDSHRGSYEQYF
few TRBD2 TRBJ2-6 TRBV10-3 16 TGTGCCACCGGCGGGGGAGTGTTCTCTGGGGCCAACGTCCTGACTTTC CATGGGVFSGANVLTF
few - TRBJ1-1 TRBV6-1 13 TGTGCCAGCACGGACACATTGAACACTGAAGCTTTCTTT CASTDTLNTEAFF
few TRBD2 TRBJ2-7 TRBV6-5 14 TGTGCCAGCAGTGGACTAGCGGGAGCGGGCGAGCAGTACTTC CASSGLAGAGEQYF
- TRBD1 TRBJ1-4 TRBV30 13 TGTGCCTGGAACCGGGACAGTAACGAAAAACTGTTTTTT CAWNRDSNEKLFF
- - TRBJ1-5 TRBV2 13 TGTGCCAGCAGCTACAGGGACAATCAGCCCCAGCATTTT CASSYRDNQPQHF
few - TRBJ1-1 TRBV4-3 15 TGCGCCAGCAGCCAGGCGGGGGGATCTGTCACTGAAGCTTTCTTT CASSQAGGSVTEAFF
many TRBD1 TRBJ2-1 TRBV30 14 TGTGCCTGGATCAGAGGGACAGGGTGGAATGAGCAGTTCTTC CAWIRGTGWNEQFF
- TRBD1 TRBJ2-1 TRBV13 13 TGTGCCACCGCGGGCAGGGGGATGGATGAGCAGTTCTTC CATAGRGMDEQFF
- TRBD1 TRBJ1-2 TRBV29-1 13 TGCAGCCATTGGGACAGGGCCAAATTAGGCTACACCTTC CSHWDRAKLGYTF
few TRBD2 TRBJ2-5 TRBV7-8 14 TGTGCCAGCAGCTCTCTCGGGAGGGCCAAGACCCAGTACTTC CASSSLGRAKTQYF
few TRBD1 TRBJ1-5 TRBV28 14 TGTGCCAGCAGTCCCGGGACAGGTGACTGGCCCCAGCATTTT CASSPGTGDWPQHF
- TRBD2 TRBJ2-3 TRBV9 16 TGTGCCAGCAGCGCCACTAGCGACCAAAGCACAGATACGCAGTATTTT CASSATSDQSTDTQYF